The next 12 T cell receptor beta chains were all read from a single sample in a study of cytomegalovirus exposure and HLA in healthy donors (dated by TCRdb to 2017 to 2019). Library creation used the immunoSEQ multiplex PCR assay. For the multiplex PCR, a mixture combining 60 forward primers for TCR Vbeta segments and 13 reverse primers for TCR Jbeta segments was used. The clones in this table, taken by TCRdb from immuneACCESS, are in-frame only. Not every clone is retained; where verified, under half of the shortfall comes from an unresolved V gene, and the cause of the rest is unknown. This sample comprises around 99,000 clones, about 78% of them detected only once. The ten largest make up approximately 3.5% of the sample. Sequencing was done on a sample of PBMCs. Receptor source: a middle-aged man in good health and CMV-seronegative.

The table lists this clone with a count of one. The chain is built from TRBV18 and TRBJ2-7; 7 bases line up with TRBD1. This CDR3 comprises 15 residues. Germline CDR1 KGHSH, CDR2 LQKENI. V lost 4 bases, J lost 2 bases, and 8 bases stayed unmatched. CDR3 bases: TGTGCCAGCTCACGGGAGACAGGGCAGGCCTACGAGCAGTACTTC. Translated, it gives CASSRETGQAYEQYF. Full variable domain (rest looked up from reference TRBV18 and TRBJ2-7): NAGVMQNPRHLVRRRGQEARLRCSPMKGHSHVYWYRQLPEEGLKFMVYLQKENIIDESGMPKERFSAEFPKEGPSILRIQQVVRGDSAAYFCASSRETGQAYEQYFGPGTRLTVT.

The chain carries TRBV11-1 and TRBJ2-3, with TRBD2 matching over 7 bases. Germline V gene data show CDR1 as SGHAT and CDR2 as FQDESV (reference sequence). J lost 2 bases, V lost 4 bases, and 6 bases had no gene match. The CDR3 loop spans 15 amino acids. This chain's CDR3 is CASSSYAGVTDTQYF. CDR3 coding DNA: TGTGCCAGCAGCTCGTACGCGGGGGTCACAGATACGCAGTATTTT.

Only one count was recorded for this clone. This chain links TRBV28 with TRBJ1-5; unclear D gene. V was cut by 2 bases and J by 7 bases, with 18 bases left in between. The CDR3 covers 16 residues. Germline values: CDR1 MDHEN, CDR2 SYDVKM. The CDR3 DNA reads TGTGCCAGCAGTTTAAGGAACAGCCGCCCCGGACAGCCCCAGCATTTT. Its translation: CASSLRNSRPGQPQHF. Full variable domain (missing parts from reference TRBV28 and TRBJ1-5): DVKVTQSSRYLVKRTGEKVFLECVQDMDHENMFWYRQDPGLGLRLIYFSYDVKMKEKGDIPEGYSVSREKKERFSLILESASTNQTSMYLCASSLRNSRPGQPQHFGDGTRLSIL.

This chain joins TRBV5-8 and TRBJ2-1; 15 nucleotides align to TRBD2. The CDR3 loop spans 16 amino acids. Per the germline V gene, CDR1 is SGHTS and CDR2 is YDEGEE. V was clipped by 3 bases and J by 4 bases; unmatched bases: 2. The CDR3 bases are TGTGCCAGCAGCTCCGGGACTAGCGGGGGGTACAATGAGCAGTTCTTC. Translated, it gives CASSSGTSGGYNEQFF.

The rearrangement links TRBV5-1 to TRBJ2-1; 10 positions agree with TRBD2. The CDR3 loop spans 15 amino acids. Germline V gene data show CDR1 as SGHRS and CDR2 as YFSETQ. Trimming removed 8 bases from V and 9 bases from J; junction bases left unmatched: 14. In nucleotides, the CDR3 is TGCGCCAGTTACCAGCGGGGGGGCCTCCTGGGTGAGCAGTTCTTC. It yields the protein CASYQRGGLLGEQFF.

This clone came up once. The rearrangement uses TRBV30 and TRBJ1-4; D uncertain. The CDR3 contains 11 residues. The ends were cut back, 2 bases at V and 8 bases at J, with 6 bases in the middle. Germline CDR1 is GTSNPN and CDR2 is SVGIG (reference sequence). The CDR3 protein is CAWSPEEKLFF. CDR3 nucleotide sequence: TGTGCCTGGAGTCCCGAGGAAAAACTGTTTTTT.

The V and J genes are TRBV7-9 and TRBJ2-7; TRBD2 matches at 7 bases. Trimming took 1 base from V and 4 from J; bases not matched to a gene: 1. The CDR3 is 13 residues long. Germline values: CDR1 SEHNR, CDR2 FQNEAQ (reference sequence). CDR3 sequence: CASSLVGGYEQYF. The CDR3 nucleotides are TGTGCCAGCAGCTTAGTCGGGGGGTACGAGCAGTACTTC.

In its sample, this clone was seen once. V gene TRBV30 combines with J gene TRBJ1-5; D call uncertain. Trimming removed 2 bases from V and 2 bases from J, with 7 bases in between. There are 13 residues in the CDR3. CDR1 is GTSNPN, CDR2 SVGIG, per germline (reference sequence). The CDR3 here is CAWSPYGNQPQHF. The CDR3 DNA reads TGTGCCTGGAGTCCCTACGGCAATCAGCCCCAGCATTTT.

The chain combines TRBV29-1 with TRBJ1-5, with D uncertain. CDR1 SQVTM and CDR2 ANQGSEA come from the germline V gene. Trimming took 4 bases from V and 3 from J, leaving 13 bases between them. The CDR3 covers 14 residues. In DNA form, the CDR3 reads TGCAGCGTTGTTGCTCCAGGTTTCAATCAGCCCCAGCATTTT. This translates into CSVVAPGFNQPQHF.

The rearrangement links TRBV7-9 to TRBJ2-1; TRBD1 agrees at 9 bases. This CDR3 spans 15 amino acids. The germline CDR1 and CDR2 sequences are SEHNR and FQNEAQ (reference sequence). Germline trimming cut 3 bases from V and 10 bases from J; bases unmatched to any gene: 10. The CDR3 DNA reads TGTGCCAGCAGCTTGGGGGGGACAGGGCTCACGGAGCAGTTCTTC. This translates into CASSLGGTGLTEQFF.

This chain connects TRBV10-3 to TRBJ1-5, with D perhaps TRBD1 (5 bases). V was clipped by 3 bases and J by 5 bases, with 14 bases between them. The length of the CDR3 is 15 residues. From germline, CDR1 is ENHRY and CDR2 SYGVKD. The CDR3 region has the DNA TGTGCCATCAGTGAAAGGCAGGACATTTATCAGCCCCAGCATTTT. Translating it yields CAISERQDIYQPQHF.

The chain links TRBV6-5 to TRBJ2-5; 7 nucleotides match TRBD1. Judging by the DNA end, TRBJ2-7 fits better; the J call may be wrong. CDR3 length: 15 residues. Germline-derived CDR1 and CDR2 are MNHEY and SVGAGI. The CDR3 DNA is TGTGCCAGCAGAACCACCGGGACAGACGTTTACGAGCAGTACTTC. Translation: CASRTTGTDVYEQYF.